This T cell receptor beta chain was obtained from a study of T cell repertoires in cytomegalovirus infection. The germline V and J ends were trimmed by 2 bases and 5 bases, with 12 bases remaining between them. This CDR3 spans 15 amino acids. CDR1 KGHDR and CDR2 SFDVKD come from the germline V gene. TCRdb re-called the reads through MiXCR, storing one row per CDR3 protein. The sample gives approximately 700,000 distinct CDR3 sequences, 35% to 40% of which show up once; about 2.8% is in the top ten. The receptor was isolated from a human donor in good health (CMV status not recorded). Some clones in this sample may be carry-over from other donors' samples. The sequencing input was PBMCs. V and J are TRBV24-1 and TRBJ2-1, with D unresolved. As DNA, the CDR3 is TGTGCCACCAGTGATTACAAAATTCGAGACAATGAGCAGTTCTTC. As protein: CATSDYKIRDNEQFF.